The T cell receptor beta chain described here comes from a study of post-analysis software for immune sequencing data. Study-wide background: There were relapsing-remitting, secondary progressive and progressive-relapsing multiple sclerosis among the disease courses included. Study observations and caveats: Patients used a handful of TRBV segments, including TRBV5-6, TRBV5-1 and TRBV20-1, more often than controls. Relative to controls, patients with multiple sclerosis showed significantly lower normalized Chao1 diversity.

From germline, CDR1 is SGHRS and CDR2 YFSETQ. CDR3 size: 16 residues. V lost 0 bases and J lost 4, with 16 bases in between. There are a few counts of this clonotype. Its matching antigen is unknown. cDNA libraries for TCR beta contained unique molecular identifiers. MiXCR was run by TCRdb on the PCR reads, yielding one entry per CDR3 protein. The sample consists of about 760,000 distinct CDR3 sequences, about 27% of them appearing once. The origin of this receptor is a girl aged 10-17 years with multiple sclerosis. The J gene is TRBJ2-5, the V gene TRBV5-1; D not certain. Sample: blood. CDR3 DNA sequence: TGCGCCAGCAGCTTGGGAGGCCCCTCGCTGGGAGAGACCCAGTACTTC. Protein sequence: CASSLGGPSLGETQYF.